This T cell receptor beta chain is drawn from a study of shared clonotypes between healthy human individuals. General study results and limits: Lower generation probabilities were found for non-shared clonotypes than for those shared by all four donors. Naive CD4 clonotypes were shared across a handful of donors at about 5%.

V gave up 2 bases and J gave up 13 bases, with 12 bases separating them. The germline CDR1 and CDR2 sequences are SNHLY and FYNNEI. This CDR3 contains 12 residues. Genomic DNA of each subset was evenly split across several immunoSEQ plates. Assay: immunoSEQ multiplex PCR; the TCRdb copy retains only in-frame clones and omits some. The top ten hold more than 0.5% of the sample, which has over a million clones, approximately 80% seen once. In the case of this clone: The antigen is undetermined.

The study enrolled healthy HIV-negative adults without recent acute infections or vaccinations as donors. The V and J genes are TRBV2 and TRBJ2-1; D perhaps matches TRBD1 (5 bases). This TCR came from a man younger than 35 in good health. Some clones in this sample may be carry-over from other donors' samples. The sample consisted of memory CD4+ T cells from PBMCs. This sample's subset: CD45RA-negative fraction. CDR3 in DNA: TGTGCCAGCAGTGAATTGGGGCTACTACAGTTCTTC. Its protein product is CASSELGLLQFF.